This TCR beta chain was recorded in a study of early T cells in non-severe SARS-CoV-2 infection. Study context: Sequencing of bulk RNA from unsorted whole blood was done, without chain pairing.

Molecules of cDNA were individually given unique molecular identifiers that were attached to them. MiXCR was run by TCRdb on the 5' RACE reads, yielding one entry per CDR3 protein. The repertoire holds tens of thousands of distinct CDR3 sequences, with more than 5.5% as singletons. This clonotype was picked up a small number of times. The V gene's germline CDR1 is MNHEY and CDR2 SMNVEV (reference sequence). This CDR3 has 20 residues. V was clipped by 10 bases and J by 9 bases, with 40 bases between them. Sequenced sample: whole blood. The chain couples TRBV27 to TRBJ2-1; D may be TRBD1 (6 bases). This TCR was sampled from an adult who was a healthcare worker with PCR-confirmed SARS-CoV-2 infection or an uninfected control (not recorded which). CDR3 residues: CAIPLPPDPTRQQGGCEQFF. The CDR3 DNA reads TGTGCCATCCCGCTACCACCGGACCCGACTCGACAACAGGGTGGCTGTGAGCAGTTCTTC.